These 32 T cell receptor beta chains were sequenced from one sample in a study of a mutant IDH1 vaccine in newly diagnosed glioma. Time point here: week 23, last vaccination. Every single dose of the vaccine, 300 ug of mutant IDH1 20-mer peptide, came with topical imiquimod. No antigens are known for them. Using immunoSEQ multiplex PCR, the repertoire was profiled, and TCRdb retains in-frame clones only, with some absent. The table has tens of thousands of clones, 75% to 85% seen once; the top ten hold 5% to 7.5%. The starting material was PBMCs, obtained from a glioma patient whose treatment included an IDH1 peptide vaccine. Source of these receptors: a man aged 40-50 years with glioma.

The chain links TRBV18 to TRBJ1-1, with D possibly matching TRBD1 (6 bases). The V gene lost 5 bases and the J gene lost 1 base, with 20 bases spanning the gap. Germline V gives CDR1 KGHSH, CDR2 LQKENI. The CDR3 totals 17 residues. The CDR3 DNA is TGTGCCAGCTCATCCTCCCCTATGACAGGTTGGAACACTGAAGCTTTCTTT. Encoded protein: CASSSSPMTGWNTEAFF.

This clone occurred once. V gene TRBV5-1 combines with J gene TRBJ1-6; no clear D. Trimming pared 5 bases from V and 7 bases from J, leaving 13 bases between. Germline loops: CDR1 SGHRS, CDR2 YFSETQ. The CDR3 runs 14 residues. CDR3 coding DNA: TGCGCCAGCAGGAGTGAGAGAGGAAATTCACCCCTCCACTTT. It codes for CASRSERGNSPLHF. Looking up the rest from reference TRBV5-1 and TRBJ1-6 gives the full variable domain: KAGVTQTPRYLIKTRGQQVTLSCSPISGHRSVSWYQQTPGQGLQFLFEYFSETQRNKGNFPGRFSGRQFSNSRSEMNVSTLELGDSALYLCASRSERGNSPLHFGNGTRLTVT.

CDR3 in DNA: TGTGCCAGCAGCTTGATGACAGGGAACTATAATTCACCCCTCCACTTT. Protein sequence: CASSLMTGNYNSPLHF. The chain carries TRBV7-9 and TRBJ1-6, with 7 positions matching TRBD1. V shed 3 bases and J 3 bases; nucleotides not matched to a gene: 5. CDR1 is SEHNR, CDR2 FQNEAQ, per germline (reference sequence). The CDR3 is made up of 16 amino acids.

The V and J genes are TRBV5-4 and TRBJ1-2; 7 bases map to TRBD1. V lost 7 bases and J lost 4; bases outside the gene matches: 16. The CDR3 is made up of 16 amino acids. CDR1 and CDR2 (germline): SGHNT, YYREEE (reference sequence). The CDR3 DNA reads TGTGCCAGCTCAGCCAGGGGGGGGACCTACGTCTATGGCTACACCTTC. Translated: CASSARGGTYVYGYTF.

The chain employs TRBV10-3 and TRBJ2-1; D remains ambiguous. V lost 4 bases and J lost 11, with 9 bases in between. Germline V gene data show CDR1 as ENHRY and CDR2 as SYGVKD. The length of the CDR3 is 11 residues. The CDR3 DNA sequence: TGTGCCATCAGTGTACTTCAAAAGCAGTTCTTC. Encoded protein: CAISVLQKQFF.

The chain has TRBV15 and TRBJ2-3, with D possibly being TRBD2 (6 bases). This CDR3 region has 19 residues. Germline V gene sequence: CDR1 LNHNV, CDR2 YYDKDF (reference sequence). Trimming pared 0 bases from V and 0 bases from J, leaving 19 bases between. The CDR3 sequence is CATSRDSRGTRASTDTQYF. CDR3 coding DNA: TGTGCCACCAGCAGAGATTCCCGGGGGACCCGTGCTAGCACAGATACGCAGTATTTT.

The chain has TRBV5-1 and TRBJ2-3, with D unresolved. The germline V and J ends were trimmed by 3 bases and 4 bases, with 12 bases remaining between them. The germline V gene encodes CDR1 SGHRS and CDR2 YFSETQ. The CDR3 runs 14 residues. The DNA for the CDR3 is TGCGCCAGCAGCTCCCGGACGTCGGCAGATACGCAGTATTTT. As protein: CASSSRTSADTQYF.

The CDR3 DNA reads TGTGCCAGCAGAACCGGGGGGCCTGGAAACACCATATATTTT. Translated: CASRTGGPGNTIYF. V is TRBV6-1 and J is TRBJ1-3; D possibly corresponds to TRBD1 (6 bases). V was cut by 6 bases and J by 2 bases, with 11 bases left in between. The CDR3 has 14 amino acids. Germline V gene sequence: CDR1 MNHNS, CDR2 SASEGT.

The CDR3 nucleotides are TGCGCCAGCGGCCGGACAGGGTCTGGGGCCAACGTCCTGACTTTC. It specifies CASGRTGSGANVLTF. The chain couples TRBV5-1 to TRBJ2-6, with 8 positions matching TRBD1. The V gene end was trimmed by 7 bases and the J gene end by 1 base; junction bases not matched to a gene: 4. There are 15 residues in the CDR3. From germline, CDR1 is SGHRS and CDR2 YFSETQ.

The sample holds one count of this clone. V and J are TRBV2 and TRBJ2-7, with 8 bases that match TRBD2. Per germline, CDR1 SNHLY and CDR2 FYNNEI. J was trimmed by 6 bases and V by 8 bases; bases with no gene match: 9. CDR3 size: 13 residues. CDR3 DNA sequence: TGTGCCAGCGGAGACGGGGGGGCTTCCGAGCAGTACTTC. Translation gives CASGDGGASEQYF.

This chain links TRBV7-9 with TRBJ2-7; 8 nucleotides align to TRBD1. Trimming took 5 bases from V and 0 from J; bases not matched to a gene: 6. CDR1 SEHNR and CDR2 FQNEAQ come from the germline V gene (reference sequence). This CDR3 has 15 residues. The CDR3 bases are TGTGCCAGCAGCCAGGGGCAGGGGGCCTCCTACGAGCAGTACTTC. It codes for CASSQGQGASYEQYF.

This chain links TRBV5-8 with TRBJ1-2; a weak D match, TRBD1 (5 bases). V was trimmed by 4 bases and J by 7 bases, leaving 8 bases between them. Germline CDR1 SGHTS, CDR2 YDEGEE. The CDR3 is 11 residues long. The chain's CDR3 is CASSPGFGYTF. The CDR3, as DNA: TGTGCCAGCAGCCCAGGGTTTGGCTACACCTTC.

V and J are TRBV29-1 and TRBJ1-1; D is unresolved. Per germline, CDR1 SQVTM and CDR2 ANQGSEA. Trimming shortened V by 6 bases and J by 3 bases, and 11 bases separated the two germline ends. The CDR3 is 12 residues long. The CDR3 nucleotides are TGCAGCGTCAGAGCGGGGTACACTGAAGCTTTCTTT. Translated, it gives CSVRAGYTEAFF.

The rearrangement joins TRBV29-1 to TRBJ2-5, with 10 positions matching TRBD1. The length of the CDR3 is 14 residues. CDR1 SQVTM and CDR2 ANQGSEA come from the germline V gene. Trimming took 4 bases from V and 4 from J; bases not matched to a gene: 6. The CDR3 loop is CSVGEDRGSETQYF. The CDR3 nucleotides read TGCAGCGTTGGTGAGGACAGGGGGTCAGAGACCCAGTACTTC. The variable domain in full, completed from reference TRBV29-1 and TRBJ2-5, reads SAVISQKPSRDICQRGTSLTIQCQVDSQVTMMFWYRQQPGQSLTLIATANQGSEATYESGFVIDKFPISRPNLTFSTLTVSNMSPEDSSIYLCSVGEDRGSETQYFGPGTRLLVL.

The gene calls are TRBV19 and TRBJ2-1; D is uncertain. This CDR3 has 14 amino acids. With 1 base removed from V and 7 bases from J, the gap between germline ends came to 11 bases. Germline V lookup: CDR1 LNHDA, CDR2 SQIVND (reference sequence). The CDR3 DNA follows: TGTGCCAGTAGTATAGGCCGGTCTATGAATGAGCAGTTCTTC. Translating it yields CASSIGRSMNEQFF.

The table lists this clone with a few counts. The CDR3 loop is CASRSSNSPLHF. The CDR3 DNA is TGTGCCAGTAGGTCCAGTAATTCACCCCTCCACTTT. The chain employs TRBV19 and TRBJ1-6; D gene uncertain. The CDR3 runs 12 residues. V shed 6 bases and J shed 6 bases, with 6 bases lying between them. CDR1 LNHDA and CDR2 SQIVND come from the germline V gene (reference sequence).

This clone qualifies as medium-sized. The J gene is TRBJ2-5, the V gene TRBV4-2, with 12 bases fitting TRBD2. CDR1 and CDR2 from the germline V gene are LGHNA and YNFKEQ. The trim removed 0 bases at V and 5 bases at J, leaving 4 bases unmatched. The CDR3 covers 16 residues. In DNA form, the CDR3 reads TGTGCCAGCAGCCAAGATCCTAGCGGGGGGGCGGAGACCCAGTACTTC. Residues: CASSQDPSGGAETQYF.

The J gene is TRBJ2-1, the V gene TRBV11-2, with no clear D. Trimming removed 1 base at V and 7 bases at J, with 8 bases between. The germline gives CDR1 SGHAT, CDR2 FQNNGV. The CDR3 runs 13 residues. CDR3 DNA sequence: TGTGCCAGCAGCTTAGGGGTCTGGAATGAGCAGTTCTTC. Encoded protein: CASSLGVWNEQFF.

This chain links TRBV30 with TRBJ1-2, with D perhaps TRBD1 (5 bases). V lost 4 bases, J lost 4 bases, and 13 bases lay in between. The length of the CDR3 is 13 residues. The germline V gene encodes CDR1 GTSNPN and CDR2 SVGIG (reference sequence). Here the CDR3 reads CAWKNRPAYGYTF. CDR3 in DNA: TGTGCCTGGAAAAACAGGCCGGCCTATGGCTACACCTTC.

This clone appeared a single time. This sequence joins TRBV4-1 and TRBJ2-2, with D maybe TRBD2 (5 bases). This CDR3 contains 14 residues. Trimming shortened V by 0 bases and J by 7 bases, and 9 bases separated the two germline ends. The germline V gene has CDR1 MGHRA and CDR2 YSYEKL. The CDR3, as DNA: TGCGCCAGCAGCCAAGAGCGGGTTATCGGGGAGCTGTTTTTT. It codes for CASSQERVIGELFF.

This clone came up a few times. The V call is TRBV19, the J call TRBJ1-5; TRBD1 agrees at 10 bases. J lost 5 bases, V lost 1 base, and 5 bases had no gene match. The germline V gene has CDR1 LNHDA and CDR2 SQIVND (reference sequence). The CDR3 extends over 16 amino acids. The CDR3 reads CASSIGRGQGYQPQHF. Written as DNA, the CDR3 is TGTGCCAGTAGTATAGGGCGGGGACAGGGGTATCAGCCCCAGCATTTT.

In nucleotides, the CDR3 is TGTGCCAGTACGGGACAGGGTCATAGCACAGATACGCAGTATTTT. It codes for CASTGQGHSTDTQYF. The chain couples TRBV19 to TRBJ2-3; 9 nucleotides line up with TRBD1. This CDR3 is 15 amino acids long. The germline V gene has CDR1 LNHDA and CDR2 SQIVND (reference sequence). The J segment lost 0 bases and the V segment lost 7 bases, leaving 5 bases of the junction unmatched.

This rearrangement joins TRBV6-1 to TRBJ1-1; D is ambiguous. V was pared by 6 bases and J by 3 bases, with 11 bases between. This CDR3 contains 13 residues. CDR1 and CDR2 (germline): MNHNS, SASEGT. In nucleotides, the CDR3 is TGTGCCAGCAGCCCAGGAAAGTACACTGAAGCTTTCTTT. As protein: CASSPGKYTEAFF.

The chain is built from TRBV12-5 and TRBJ2-5; the D gene could be TRBD1 or TRBD2 (5 bases each). V was shortened by 1 base and J by 1 base, with 13 bases between the two germline ends. The CDR3 runs to 16 residues. The V gene's germline CDR1 is LGHNT and CDR2 FRNRAP. The CDR3 is CASGLARGLPQETQYF. The CDR3, as DNA: TGTGCTAGTGGTTTGGCCCGGGGCCTGCCCCAAGAGACCCAGTACTTC.

J is TRBJ1-5 and V is TRBV27, with a weak D call TRBD1 (6 bases). V lost 5 bases, J lost 2 bases, and 22 bases lay in between. In germline, CDR1 is MNHEY, CDR2 SMNVEV (reference sequence). The CDR3 loop spans 18 amino acids. The CDR3 DNA reads as TGTGCCAGCAGTGCCCCTCGTAGGACAGCGAAGGGCAATCAGCCCCAGCATTTT. Its translation is CASSAPRRTAKGNQPQHF.

The chain recombines TRBV7-8 with TRBJ1-1; D is perhaps TRBD1 (6 bases). The V gene lost 3 bases and the J gene lost 3 bases, with 17 bases spanning the gap. Germline lookup yields CDR1 SGHVS and CDR2 FQNEAQ. The CDR3 totals 16 residues. The CDR3 DNA sequence: TGTGCCAGCAGCTTCTTCCAGGGGATTCAGTACACTGAAGCTTTCTTT. This translates into CASSFFQGIQYTEAFF.

The rearrangement uses TRBV5-1 and TRBJ1-1; perhaps TRBD1 as D (5 bases). The CDR3 consists of 13 residues. Germline V gene sequence: CDR1 SGHRS, CDR2 YFSETQ. Trimming pared 6 bases from V and 4 bases from J, leaving 13 bases between. This CDR3 is CASTPIRGTEAFF. The CDR3 DNA follows: TGCGCCAGCACACCGATTAGGGGCACTGAAGCTTTCTTT.

The chain links TRBV18 to TRBJ2-7; 9 bases match TRBD1. The CDR3 extends over 14 amino acids. With V trimmed by 3 bases and J by 2 bases, 2 bases remained unmatched. CDR1 and CDR2 from the germline V gene are KGHSH and LQKENI. The CDR3 DNA follows: TGTGCCAGCTCACCCCGGGACAGGGCCTACGAGCAGTACTTC. As protein: CASSPRDRAYEQYF.

The V gene is TRBV6-6, the J gene TRBJ2-3, with unresolved D. Trimming shortened V by 2 bases and J by 1 base, and 10 bases separated the two germline ends. The CDR3 has 15 residues. Germline loops: CDR1 MNHNY, CDR2 SVGAGI (reference sequence). The CDR3 spells CASSYTTSRTDTQYF. The CDR3 DNA reads as TGTGCCAGCAGTTACACCACCAGTCGCACAGATACGCAGTATTTT.

The chain joins TRBV11-2 to TRBJ1-1; tentative D call: TRBD1 (5 bases). Trimming took off 5 bases at V and 0 bases at J, with 10 bases between the two ends. CDR1 is SGHAT, CDR2 FQNNGV, per germline. The CDR3 sequence is 14 residues long. The CDR3 DNA sequence: TGTGCCAGCAGCGAGGGACTCATGAACACTGAAGCTTTCTTT. Its translation: CASSEGLMNTEAFF.

This chain links TRBV7-9 with TRBJ1-1; D is ambiguous. The CDR3 is 12 amino acids. Germline V gene lookup returns CDR1 SEHNR and CDR2 FQNEAQ (reference sequence). The CDR3 spells CAAGTGNTEAFF. CDR3 sequence (DNA): TGTGCGGCGGGTACGGGGAACACTGAAGCTTTCTTT. The full variable domain, with the rest looked up from reference TRBV7-9 and TRBJ1-1, is DTGVSQNPRHKITKRGQNVTFRCDPISEHNRLYWYRQTLGQGPEFLTYFQNEAQLEKSRLLSDRFSAERPKGSFSTLEIQRTEQGDSAMYLCAAGTGNTEAFFGQGTRLTVV.

The chain couples TRBV6-4 to TRBJ1-1; D perhaps matches TRBD1 (5 bases). This CDR3 is built from 14 residues. Looked up from germline, CDR1 is MRHNA and CDR2 is SNTAGT. The V end lost 2 bases, the J end lost 8 bases, and 15 bases lay between the germline ends. This chain's CDR3 is CASSDTNWGTEAFF. CDR3 nucleotides: TGTGCCAGCAGTGACACGAATTGGGGGACCGAAGCTTTCTTT.